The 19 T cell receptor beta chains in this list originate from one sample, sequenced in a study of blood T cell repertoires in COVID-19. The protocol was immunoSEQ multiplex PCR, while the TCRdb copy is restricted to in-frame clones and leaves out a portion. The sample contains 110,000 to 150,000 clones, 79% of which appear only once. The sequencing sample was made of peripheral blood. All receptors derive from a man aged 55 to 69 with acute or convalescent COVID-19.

In DNA form, the CDR3 reads TGTGCCAGCAGTGAATCTGGTAGAAATCAGCCCCAGCATTTT. Its translation: CASSESGRNQPQHF. This chain uses TRBV2 with TRBJ1-5; D unresolved. In germline, CDR1 is SNHLY, CDR2 FYNNEI. The germline V and J ends were trimmed by 2 bases and 4 bases, with 9 bases remaining between them. This CDR3 region has 14 residues.

CDR3 in amino acids: CASSSQGYEQYF. DNA of the CDR3: TGTGCCAGCAGTTCCCAGGGTTACGAGCAGTACTTC. This chain connects TRBV12-3 or TRBV12-4 to TRBJ2-7, with a tentative D call TRBD1 (5 bases). The CDR3 has 12 amino acids. Between the trimmed V and J ends, which lost 4 bases and 4 bases, there was a span of 8 bases.

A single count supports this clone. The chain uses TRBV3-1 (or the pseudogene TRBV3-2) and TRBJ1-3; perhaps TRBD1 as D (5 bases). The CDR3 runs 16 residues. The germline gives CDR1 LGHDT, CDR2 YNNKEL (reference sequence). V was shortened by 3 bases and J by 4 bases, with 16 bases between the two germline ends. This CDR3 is CASSHRRRGVGNTIYF. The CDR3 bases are TGTGCCAGCAGCCATAGAAGGAGGGGAGTAGGAAACACCATATATTTT.

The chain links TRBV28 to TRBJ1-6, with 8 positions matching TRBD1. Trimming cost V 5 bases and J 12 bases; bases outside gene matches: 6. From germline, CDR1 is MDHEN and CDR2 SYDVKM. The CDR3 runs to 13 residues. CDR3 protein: CASSPGGEGPLHF. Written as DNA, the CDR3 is TGTGCCAGCAGTCCAGGGGGCGAAGGACCCCTCCACTTT.

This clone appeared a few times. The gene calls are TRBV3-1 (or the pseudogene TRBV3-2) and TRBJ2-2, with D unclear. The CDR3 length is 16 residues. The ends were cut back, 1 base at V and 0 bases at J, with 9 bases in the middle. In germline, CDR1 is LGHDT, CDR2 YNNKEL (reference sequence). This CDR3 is CASSQGGLANTGELFF. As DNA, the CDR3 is TGTGCCAGCAGCCAAGGAGGCCTCGCGAACACCGGGGAGCTGTTTTTT.

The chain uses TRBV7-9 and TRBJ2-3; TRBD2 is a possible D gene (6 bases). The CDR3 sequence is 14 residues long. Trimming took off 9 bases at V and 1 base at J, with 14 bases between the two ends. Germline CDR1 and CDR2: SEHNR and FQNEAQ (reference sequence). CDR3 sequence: CARTSGEGTDTQYF. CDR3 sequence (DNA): TGTGCCAGAACCTCGGGAGAGGGCACAGATACGCAGTATTTT. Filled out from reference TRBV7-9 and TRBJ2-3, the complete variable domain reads DTGVSQNPRHKITKRGQNVTFRCDPISEHNRLYWYRQTLGQGPEFLTYFQNEAQLEKSRLLSDRFSAERPKGSFSTLEIQRTEQGDSAMYLCARTSGEGTDTQYFGPGTRLTVL.

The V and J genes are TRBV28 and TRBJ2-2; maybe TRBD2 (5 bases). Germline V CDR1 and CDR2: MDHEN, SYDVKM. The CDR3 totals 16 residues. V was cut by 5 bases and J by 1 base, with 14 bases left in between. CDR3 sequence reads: CASSPLLGWNTGELFF. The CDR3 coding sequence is TGTGCCAGCAGTCCGTTACTAGGCTGGAACACCGGGGAGCTGTTTTTT.

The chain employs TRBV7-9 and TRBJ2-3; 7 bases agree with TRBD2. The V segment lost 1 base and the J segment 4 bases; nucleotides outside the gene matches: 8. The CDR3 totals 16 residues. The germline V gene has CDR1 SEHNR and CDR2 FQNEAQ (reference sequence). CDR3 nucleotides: TGTGCCAGCAGCTTAGGGGCGGGAGAGGCGGCAGATACGCAGTATTTT. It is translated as CASSLGAGEAADTQYF.

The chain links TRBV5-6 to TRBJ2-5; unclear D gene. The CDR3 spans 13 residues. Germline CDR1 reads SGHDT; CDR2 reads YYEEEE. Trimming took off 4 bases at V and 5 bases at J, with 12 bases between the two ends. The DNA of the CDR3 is TGTGCCAGCAGCCTACAGACACGGGAGACCCAGTACTTC. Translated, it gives CASSLQTRETQYF.

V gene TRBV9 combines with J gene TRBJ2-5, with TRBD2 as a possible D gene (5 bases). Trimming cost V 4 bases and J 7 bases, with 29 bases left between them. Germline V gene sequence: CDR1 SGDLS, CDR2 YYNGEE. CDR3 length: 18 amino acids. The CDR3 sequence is CASSPRLEEDFSLGTQYF. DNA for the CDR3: TGTGCCAGCAGCCCGAGGCTGGAGGAGGACTTCTCGTTGGGGACCCAGTACTTC.

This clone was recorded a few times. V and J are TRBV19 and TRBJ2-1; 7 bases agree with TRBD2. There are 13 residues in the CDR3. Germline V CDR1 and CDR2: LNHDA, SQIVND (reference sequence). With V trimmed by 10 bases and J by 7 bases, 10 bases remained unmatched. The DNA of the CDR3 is TGTGCCACCGAGTCCGGGACTAAGAATGAGCAGTTCTTC. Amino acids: CATESGTKNEQFF.

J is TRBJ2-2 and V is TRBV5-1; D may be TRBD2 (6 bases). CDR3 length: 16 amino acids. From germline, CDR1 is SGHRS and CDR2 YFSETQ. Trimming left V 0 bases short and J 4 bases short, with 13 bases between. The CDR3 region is CASSLDTSLVTGELFF. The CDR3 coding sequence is TGCGCCAGCAGCTTGGATACTAGCCTCGTCACCGGGGAGCTGTTTTTT.

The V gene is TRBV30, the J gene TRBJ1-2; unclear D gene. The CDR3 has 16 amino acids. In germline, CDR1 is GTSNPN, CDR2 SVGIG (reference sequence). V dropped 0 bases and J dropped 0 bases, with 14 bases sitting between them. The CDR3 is CAWSVPSTLANYGYTF. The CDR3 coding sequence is TGTGCCTGGAGTGTACCGTCGACTCTCGCTAACTATGGCTACACCTTC.

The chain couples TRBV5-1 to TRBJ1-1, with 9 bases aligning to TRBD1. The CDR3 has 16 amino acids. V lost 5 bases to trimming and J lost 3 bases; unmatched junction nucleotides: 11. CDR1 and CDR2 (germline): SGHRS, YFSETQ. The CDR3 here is CASSGDRVRKDTEAFF. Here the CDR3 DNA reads TGCGCCAGCAGTGGGGACAGGGTTAGGAAAGACACTGAAGCTTTCTTT. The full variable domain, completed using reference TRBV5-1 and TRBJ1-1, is KAGVTQTPRYLIKTRGQQVTLSCSPISGHRSVSWYQQTPGQGLQFLFEYFSETQRNKGNFPGRFSGRQFSNSRSEMNVSTLELGDSALYLCASSGDRVRKDTEAFFGQGTRLTVV.

The CDR3 sequence is CSASRTATNEKLFF. CDR3 sequence (DNA): TGCAGTGCTAGTAGAACAGCAACTAATGAAAAACTGTTTTTT. This chain uses TRBV20-1 with TRBJ1-4; D is uncertain. CDR1 is DFQATT, CDR2 SNEGSKA, per germline (reference sequence). The CDR3 is 14 amino acids. Trimming took off 3 bases at V and 0 bases at J, with 8 bases between the two ends.

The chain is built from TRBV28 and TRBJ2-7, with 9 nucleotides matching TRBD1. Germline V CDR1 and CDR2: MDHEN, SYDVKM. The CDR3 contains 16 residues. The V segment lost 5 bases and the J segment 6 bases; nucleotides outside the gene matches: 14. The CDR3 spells CASSPLHGTGPIEQYF. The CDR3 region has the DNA TGTGCCAGCAGTCCCCTACACGGGACAGGGCCCATCGAGCAGTACTTC.

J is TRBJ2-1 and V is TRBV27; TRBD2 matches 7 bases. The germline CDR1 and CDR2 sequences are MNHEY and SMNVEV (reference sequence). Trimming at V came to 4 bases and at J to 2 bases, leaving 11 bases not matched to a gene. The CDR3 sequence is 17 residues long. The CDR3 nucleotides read TGTGCCAGCAGTTCATCCCCTCTAGCGGCCACCTACAATGAGCAGTTCTTC. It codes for CASSSSPLAATYNEQFF.

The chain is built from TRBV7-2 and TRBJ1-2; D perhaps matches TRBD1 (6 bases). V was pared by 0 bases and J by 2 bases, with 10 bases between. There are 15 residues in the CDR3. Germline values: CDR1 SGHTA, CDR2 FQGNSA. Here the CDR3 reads CASSLARGQNYGYTF. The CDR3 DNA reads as TGTGCCAGCAGCTTAGCGCGGGGGCAGAACTATGGCTACACCTTC. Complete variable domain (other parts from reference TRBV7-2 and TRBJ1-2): GAGVSQSPSNKVTEKGKDVELRCDPISGHTALYWYRQSLGQGLEFLIYFQGNSAPDKSGLPSDRFSAERTGGSVSTLTIQRTQQEDSAVYLCASSLARGQNYGYTFGSGTRLTVV.

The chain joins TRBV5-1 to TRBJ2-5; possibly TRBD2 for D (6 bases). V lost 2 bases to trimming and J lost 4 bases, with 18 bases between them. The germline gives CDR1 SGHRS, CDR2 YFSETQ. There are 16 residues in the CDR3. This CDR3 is CASSLEAAGSSETQYF. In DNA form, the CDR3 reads TGCGCCAGCAGCTTAGAAGCGGCGGGATCCTCAGAGACCCAGTACTTC.